This T cell receptor (beta chain) was obtained from a study of cytomegalovirus exposure and HLA in healthy donors. Study conclusions and caveats: Later analysis suggested most CMV-associated TCR beta chains were HLA-restricted. Later analysis associated a missense DCLRE1C variant with TCR beta V- and J-gene trimming.

After removal of 1 base from V and 2 bases from J, the junction contained 6 bases not matched to a gene. The CDR3 sequence is 17 residues long. Germline V gene data show CDR1 as MGHRA and CDR2 as YSYEKL. This clone was detected a few times. Its antigen is not identified. CMV serostatus data were not documented for this donor. The primer mix had 60 Vbeta and 13 Jbeta primers. The assay was immunoSEQ multiplex PCR, and TCRdb's table has in-frame clones only and misses some. Counted here are roughly 140,000 clones, roughly four fifths occurring once; the ten biggest clones make up about 15%. The sequenced sample consisted of PBMCs. This receptor was taken from a human donor in good health. The chain couples TRBV4-1 to TRBJ2-3, with 10 positions matching TRBD2. The CDR3 bases are TGCGCCAGCAGCCAAGTCGTCACTAGCGGGAACACAGATACGCAGTATTTT. Its protein is CASSQVVTSGNTDTQYF.